What follows are 31 T cell receptor beta chains derived from one specimen sequenced in a study of blood T cell repertoires in COVID-19. Profiling relied on immunoSEQ multiplex PCR, and the TCRdb table lists in-frame clones only, not all of them. The data hold over 150,000 clones, with nearly 80% observed a single time. The sample comprised peripheral blood. The receptors derive from an elderly man with acute or convalescent COVID-19.

This clone has only one observation. The rearrangement links TRBV18 to TRBJ1-5; no clear D. V was shortened by 2 bases and J by 3 bases, with 5 bases between the two germline ends. The germline gives CDR1 KGHSH, CDR2 LQKENI. The CDR3 loop spans 13 amino acids. CDR3 loop: CASSPTVNQPQHF. The DNA of the CDR3 is TGTGCCAGCTCACCAACAGTCAATCAGCCCCAGCATTTT.

This clone has just one count. The rearrangement joins TRBV9 to TRBJ1-2; 8 nucleotides align to TRBD1. Germline V gene lookup returns CDR1 SGDLS and CDR2 YYNGEE. With 4 bases clipped from V and 9 bases from J, the junction kept 8 bases outside the gene matches. The CDR3 extends over 13 amino acids. As DNA, the CDR3 is TGTGCCAGCAGCCAGGGGGCCCCAGGAAGCTACACCTTC. Translated, it gives CASSQGAPGSYTF.

V gene TRBV25-1 combines with J gene TRBJ2-3, with TRBD1 identical over 7 bases. The trim removed 4 bases at V and 1 base at J, leaving 11 bases unmatched. Germline values: CDR1 MGHDK, CDR2 SYGVNS. CDR3 length equals 17 residues. The CDR3 here is CASSGQNRGLGTDTQYF. CDR3 in DNA: TGTGCCAGCAGTGGCCAGAACAGGGGTTTGGGCACAGATACGCAGTATTTT. The full variable domain, in which reference TRBV25-1 and TRBJ2-3 provide the parts outside the CDR3, is EADIYQTPRYLVIGTGKKITLECSQTMGHDKMYWYQQDPGMELHLIHYSYGVNSTEKGDLSSESTVSRIRTEHFPLTLESARPSHTSQYLCASSGQNRGLGTDTQYFGPGTRLTVL.

J is TRBJ1-5 and V is TRBV19; tentative D call: TRBD1 (6 bases). Per germline, CDR1 LNHDA and CDR2 SQIVND (reference sequence). Between the trimmed V and J ends, which lost 6 bases and 3 bases, there was a span of 12 bases. CDR3 length: 14 residues. CDR3 amino acids: CASSIGTNNQPQHF. The DNA of the CDR3 is TGTGCCAGTAGCATCGGGACAAACAATCAGCCCCAGCATTTT.

V and J are TRBV5-1 and TRBJ2-4; D might be TRBD1 (6 bases). Trimming removed 2 bases at V and 5 bases at J, with 11 bases between. The germline V gene encodes CDR1 SGHRS and CDR2 YFSETQ. The CDR3 consists of 14 residues. The CDR3 sequence is CASSLQGRENIQYF. In DNA form, the CDR3 reads TGCGCCAGCAGCTTACAGGGTCGCGAAAACATTCAGTACTTC.

The chain couples TRBV27 to TRBJ1-2; 9 nucleotides align to TRBD1. Germline CDR1 MNHEY, CDR2 SMNVEV (reference sequence). This CDR3 region has 16 residues. J was trimmed by 2 bases and V by 5 bases; bases with no gene match: 9. The DNA for the CDR3 is TGTGCCAGCAGTCCGGGGACAGGGCGCGCCAACTATGGCTACACCTTC. It codes for CASSPGTGRANYGYTF.

The chain combines TRBV24-1 with TRBJ2-3; 8 positions match TRBD2. Germline loops: CDR1 KGHDR, CDR2 SFDVKD. The ends lost 3 bases at V and 8 bases at J; junction bases unmatched: 3. This CDR3 comprises 13 residues. CDR3 sequence: CATSDPGLVTQYF. The CDR3 bases are TGTGCCACCAGTGATCCGGGACTAGTTACGCAGTATTTT.

The CDR3 DNA is TGTGCCAGTAGTGGCAGTCAAGGGGCGAACTATGGCTACACCTTC. Its translation: CASSGSQGANYGYTF. V gene TRBV19 combines with J gene TRBJ1-2, with D maybe TRBD1 (5 bases). V was clipped by 5 bases and J by 2 bases, with 15 bases between them. Germline CDR1 is LNHDA and CDR2 is SQIVND (reference sequence). CDR3 length equals 15 residues.

V and J are TRBV11-2 and TRBJ2-5; weak D call: TRBD2 (6 bases). This CDR3 has 14 amino acids. Germline values: CDR1 SGHAT, CDR2 FQNNGV. V dropped 6 bases and J dropped 5 bases, with 16 bases sitting between them. The CDR3 sequence: CASRFGGNVETQYF. Written as DNA, the CDR3 is TGTGCCAGCAGATTTGGGGGGAACGTGGAGACCCAGTACTTC.

The chain uses TRBV7-9 and TRBJ2-3; D perhaps matches TRBD1 (6 bases). V lost 5 bases and J lost 6, with 12 bases in between. Per germline, CDR1 SEHNR and CDR2 FQNEAQ (reference sequence). The CDR3 totals 13 residues. The CDR3 protein is CASSLNDRDTQYF. The CDR3 DNA reads TGTGCCAGCAGCCTTAATGACAGGGATACGCAGTATTTT.

The J gene is TRBJ2-7, the V gene TRBV9; D might be TRBD2 (5 bases). The CDR3 consists of 14 residues. V was shortened by 6 bases and J by 3 bases, with 16 bases between the two germline ends. Germline CDR1 is SGDLS and CDR2 is YYNGEE. The CDR3 DNA reads TGTGCCAGCATCGCGGAAAAGCGGCACTACGAGCAGTACTTC. This encodes CASIAEKRHYEQYF.

The chain recombines TRBV5-1 with TRBJ1-1, with 8 bases matching TRBD1. Germline CDR1 is SGHRS and CDR2 is YFSETQ. The V gene end was trimmed by 3 bases and the J gene end by 5 bases; junction bases not matched to a gene: 6. CDR3 size: 14 residues. The CDR3: CASSSQGARTEAFF. The CDR3 DNA sequence: TGCGCCAGCAGCTCCCAGGGGGCGAGGACTGAAGCTTTCTTT.

The rearrangement links TRBV7-2 to TRBJ2-3, with TRBD1 identical over 8 bases. Germline V gene sequence: CDR1 SGHTA, CDR2 FQGNSA. V lost 5 bases to trimming and J lost 3 bases; unmatched junction nucleotides: 7. This CDR3 region has 15 residues. Written as DNA, the CDR3 is TGTGCCAGCAGCCCGGGACAGGTGAGGACAGATACGCAGTATTTT. This codes for CASSPGQVRTDTQYF. Supplemented by reference TRBV7-2 and TRBJ2-3, the full variable domain reads GAGVSQSPSNKVTEKGKDVELRCDPISGHTALYWYRQSLGQGLEFLIYFQGNSAPDKSGLPSDRFSAERTGGSVSTLTIQRTQQEDSAVYLCASSPGQVRTDTQYFGPGTRLTVL.

The chain links TRBV30 to TRBJ1-2; maybe TRBD1 (5 bases). V was cut by 8 bases and J by 6 bases, with 13 bases left in between. The germline CDR1 and CDR2 sequences are GTSNPN and SVGIG (reference sequence). This CDR3 is 11 amino acids long. As DNA, the CDR3 is TGTGCCCAAGGGGCGTTCGATGGCTACACCTTC. Its translation is CAQGAFDGYTF.

The chain joins TRBV10-3 to TRBJ2-3; TRBD1 aligns across 9 bases. CDR1 is ENHRY and CDR2 is SYGVKD in the germline V gene. The J segment lost 5 bases and the V segment lost 6 bases, leaving 6 bases of the junction unmatched. The length of the CDR3 is 14 residues. CDR3 residues: CAIREGTGRDTQYF. For the CDR3, the DNA is TGTGCCATCAGGGAAGGGACAGGGAGAGATACGCAGTATTTT.

This clone has more than one count but fewer than ten. The genes are TRBV18 and TRBJ2-3; D is ambiguous. The germline gives CDR1 KGHSH, CDR2 LQKENI. Between the trimmed V and J ends, which lost 0 bases and 15 bases, there was a span of 16 bases. The CDR3 spans 13 residues. CDR3 residues: CASSPPSVIAQYF. In DNA form, the CDR3 reads TGTGCCAGCTCACCACCGAGTGTCATCGCTCAATATTTT. Combining the CDR3 with reference TRBV18 and TRBJ2-3 gives the whole variable domain NAGVMQNPRHLVRRRGQEARLRCSPMKGHSHVYWYRQLPEEGLKFMVYLQKENIIDESGMPKERFSAEFPKEGPSILRIQQVVRGDSAAYFCASSPPSVIAQYFGPGTRLTVL.

This chain uses TRBV19 with TRBJ2-6; D perhaps matches TRBD1 (6 bases). V was pared by 6 bases and J by 1 base, with 31 bases between. In germline, CDR1 is LNHDA, CDR2 SQIVND (reference sequence). The length of the CDR3 is 22 residues. CDR3 loop: CASSPKFHGADRQRSGANVLTF. The CDR3 DNA follows: TGTGCCAGTAGCCCGAAATTCCACGGGGCCGACAGGCAGAGGTCTGGGGCCAACGTCCTGACTTTC.

A word on this clone: The sample holds other DNA sequences that translate to the same CDR3. The genes are TRBV12-3 or TRBV12-4 and TRBJ1-5; the D is unclear. The ends were cut back, 2 bases at V and 4 bases at J, with 6 bases in the middle. CDR3 size: 13 residues. The CDR3 DNA is TGTGCCAGCAGTTTACGGGGTAATCAGCCCCAGCATTTT. The encoded protein is CASSLRGNQPQHF.

This clone was recorded many times. V gene TRBV7-3 combines with J gene TRBJ1-1; possible D gene TRBD1, 6 bases. Looked up from germline, CDR1 is SGHTA and CDR2 is FQGTGA. V was trimmed by 4 bases and J by 1 base, leaving 13 bases between them. This CDR3 is 15 amino acids long. The CDR3 nucleotides read TGTGCCAGCAGCTCTACCGGGACACCGAACACTGAAGCTTTCTTT. Translated, it gives CASSSTGTPNTEAFF. The full variable domain, with the rest looked up from reference TRBV7-3 and TRBJ1-1, is GAGVSQTPSNKVTEKGKYVELRCDPISGHTALYWYRQSLGQGPEFLIYFQGTGAADDSGLPNDRFFAVRPEGSVSTLKIQRTERGDSAVYLCASSSTGTPNTEAFFGQGTRLTVV.

The rearrangement links TRBV29-1 to TRBJ2-2; 8 bases align to TRBD2. V was clipped by 5 bases and J by 7 bases; unmatched bases: 3. Germline-derived CDR1 and CDR2 are SQVTM and ANQGSEA. The CDR3 extends over 12 amino acids. DNA of the CDR3: TGCAGCGTTAGCGGGGGTCACGGGGAGCTGTTTTTT. This sequence encodes CSVSGGHGELFF.

V is TRBV25-1 and J is TRBJ2-7; D perhaps matches TRBD2 (6 bases). V lost 6 bases and J lost 3, with 15 bases in between. The CDR3 runs 14 residues. The germline V gene encodes CDR1 MGHDK and CDR2 SYGVNS. The CDR3 protein is CASRAAGIGYEQYF. The CDR3 region has the DNA TGTGCCAGCAGGGCTGCGGGGATCGGCTACGAGCAGTACTTC.

The chain is built from TRBV5-4 and TRBJ1-2, with 12 bases that match TRBD1. The V gene end was trimmed by 4 bases and the J gene end by 5 bases; junction bases not matched to a gene: 6. From germline, CDR1 is SGHNT and CDR2 YYREEE (reference sequence). CDR3 length equals 15 residues. CDR3 amino acids: CASSPGTGGFYGYTF. The CDR3 DNA reads TGTGCCAGCAGCCCGGGGACAGGGGGCTTTTATGGCTACACCTTC. Supplemented by reference TRBV5-4 and TRBJ1-2, the full variable domain reads ETGVTQSPTHLIKTRGQQVTLRCSSQSGHNTVSWYQQALGQGPQFIFQYYREEENGRGNFPPRFSGLQFPNYSSELNVNALELDDSALYLCASSPGTGGFYGYTFGSGTRLTVV.

The genes are TRBV19 and TRBJ2-3; 7 nucleotides match TRBD2. CDR1 is LNHDA and CDR2 is SQIVND in the germline V gene (reference sequence). V trimming: 5 bases; J trimming: 4 bases; junction bases outside the gene matches: 3. This CDR3 comprises 13 residues. Here the CDR3 DNA reads TGTGCCAGTAGTGATGGGGGGGCAGATACGCAGTATTTT. It specifies CASSDGGADTQYF.

The chain couples TRBV3-1 (or the pseudogene TRBV3-2) to TRBJ2-7; possible D gene TRBD1, 5 bases. With 1 base removed from V and 4 bases from J, the gap between germline ends came to 11 bases. The CDR3 loop spans 14 amino acids. Germline V gene sequence: CDR1 LGHDT, CDR2 YNNKEL (reference sequence). CDR3 nucleotides: TGTGCCAGCAGCCAAGCCCTGGGGCGGTACGAGCAGTACTTC. Its translation is CASSQALGRYEQYF.

The chain combines TRBV19 with TRBJ2-5, with 10 bases identical to TRBD2. With 7 bases clipped from V and 4 bases from J, the junction kept 12 bases outside the gene matches. CDR3 length: 16 residues. Germline V gives CDR1 LNHDA, CDR2 SQIVND (reference sequence). Here the CDR3 DNA reads TGTGCCAGTAAGGGGCTAGCGGGGGCGACGGGAGAGACCCAGTACTTC. Residues: CASKGLAGATGETQYF.

The J gene is TRBJ1-2, the V gene TRBV6-1, with D perhaps matching TRBD1 (5 bases). V lost 3 bases and J 4 bases, leaving 9 bases between the germline ends. The CDR3 loop spans 13 amino acids. The germline V gene has CDR1 MNHNS and CDR2 SASEGT. CDR3 nucleotide sequence: TGTGCCAGCAGTGACAGGGTAGCCTATGGCTACACCTTC. This sequence encodes CASSDRVAYGYTF.

This clone has a handful of counts. The V call is TRBV5-1, the J call TRBJ1-1; perhaps TRBD1 as D (5 bases). Germline CDR1 SGHRS, CDR2 YFSETQ. The CDR3 consists of 15 residues. V was pared by 0 bases and J by 0 bases, with 9 bases between. CDR3 nucleotide sequence: TGCGCCAGCAGCTTGGAACCAGGGCTGAACACTGAAGCTTTCTTT. Amino acid sequence: CASSLEPGLNTEAFF.

This clone was recorded a few times. V is TRBV10-1 and J is TRBJ2-1; the match to TRBD1 covers 12 bases. This CDR3 is 19 amino acids long. Unmatched junction bases numbered 9, after V lost 0 bases and J lost 3 bases. Per germline, CDR1 WNHNN and CDR2 SYGVQD (reference sequence). The CDR3 spells CASSESGMGQGAGYNEQFF. The CDR3 DNA reads TGCGCCAGCAGTGAGTCTGGGATGGGACAGGGGGCAGGCTACAATGAGCAGTTCTTC.

The chain links TRBV27 to TRBJ2-3; D call uncertain. Trimming cost V 4 bases and J 4 bases, with 12 bases left between them. Germline V gene sequence: CDR1 MNHEY, CDR2 SMNVEV (reference sequence). This CDR3 comprises 14 residues. CDR3 residues: CASSSPSSADTQYF. Written as DNA, the CDR3 is TGTGCCAGCAGTTCCCCATCGAGCGCAGATACGCAGTATTTT.

This chain joins TRBV6-5 and TRBJ2-3, with 8 bases fitting TRBD1. With 2 bases clipped from V and 4 bases from J, the junction kept 5 bases outside the gene matches. The CDR3 covers 15 residues. Germline V CDR1 and CDR2: MNHEY, SVGAGI. The CDR3 reads CASSYSGQGPDTQYF. In DNA, the CDR3 is TGTGCCAGCAGTTACAGCGGACAGGGCCCAGATACGCAGTATTTT.

V gene TRBV18 combines with J gene TRBJ1-1; TRBD1 matches 8 bases. The ends lost 1 base at V and 1 base at J; junction bases unmatched: 5. This CDR3 region has 16 residues. The germline CDR1 and CDR2 sequences are KGHSH and LQKENI. The CDR3, as DNA: TGTGCCAGCTCACCACGCTCGACAGGGGAGAACACTGAAGCTTTCTTT. Protein product: CASSPRSTGENTEAFF.